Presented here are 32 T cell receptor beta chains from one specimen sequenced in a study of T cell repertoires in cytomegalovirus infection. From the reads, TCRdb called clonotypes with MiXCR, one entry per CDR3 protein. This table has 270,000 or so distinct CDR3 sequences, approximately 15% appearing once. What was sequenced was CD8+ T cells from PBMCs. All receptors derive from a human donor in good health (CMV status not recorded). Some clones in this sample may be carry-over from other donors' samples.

This chain's CDR3 is CASSLRGVSYEQYF. The CDR3 bases are TGTGCCAGCAGCTTACGGGGGGTCTCCTACGAGCAGTACTTC. The rearrangement uses TRBV13 and TRBJ2-7, with TRBD2 matching over 7 bases. Germline V lookup: CDR1 PRHDT, CDR2 FYEKMQ (reference sequence). The CDR3 extends over 14 amino acids. V lost 2 bases to trimming and J lost 0 bases; unmatched junction nucleotides: 1.

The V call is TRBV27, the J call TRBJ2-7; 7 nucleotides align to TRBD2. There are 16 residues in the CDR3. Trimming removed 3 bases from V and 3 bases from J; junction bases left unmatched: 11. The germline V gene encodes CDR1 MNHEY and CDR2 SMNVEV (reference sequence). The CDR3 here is CASSFSAGVRDYEQYF. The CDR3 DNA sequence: TGTGCCAGCAGTTTCTCGGCGGGGGTAAGAGACTACGAGCAGTACTTC.

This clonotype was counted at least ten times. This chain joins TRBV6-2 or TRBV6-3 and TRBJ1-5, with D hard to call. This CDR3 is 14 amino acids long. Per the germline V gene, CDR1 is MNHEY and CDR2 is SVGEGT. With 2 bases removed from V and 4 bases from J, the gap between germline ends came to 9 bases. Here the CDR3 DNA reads TGTGCCAGCAGTTACGACAACTCTAATCAGCCCCAGCATTTT. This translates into CASSYDNSNQPQHF.

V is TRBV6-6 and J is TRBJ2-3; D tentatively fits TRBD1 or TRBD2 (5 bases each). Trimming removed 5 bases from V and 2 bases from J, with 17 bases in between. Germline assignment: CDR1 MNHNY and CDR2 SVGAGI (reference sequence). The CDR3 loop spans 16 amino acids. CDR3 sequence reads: CASSPSPGLDTDTQYF. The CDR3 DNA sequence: TGTGCCAGCAGTCCCTCTCCGGGGCTAGACACAGATACGCAGTATTTT.

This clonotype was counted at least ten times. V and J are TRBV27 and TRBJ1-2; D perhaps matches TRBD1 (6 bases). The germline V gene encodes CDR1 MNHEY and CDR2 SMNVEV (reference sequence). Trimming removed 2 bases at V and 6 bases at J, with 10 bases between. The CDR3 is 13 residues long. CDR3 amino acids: CASSLTGWDGYTF. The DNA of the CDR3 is TGTGCCAGCAGTTTAACAGGGTGGGATGGCTACACCTTC.

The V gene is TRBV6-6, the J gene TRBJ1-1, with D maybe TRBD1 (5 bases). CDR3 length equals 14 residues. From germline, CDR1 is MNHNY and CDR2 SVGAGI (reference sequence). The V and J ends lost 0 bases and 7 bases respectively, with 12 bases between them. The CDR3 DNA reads TGTGCCAGCAGTTACTCCCCCGGACAACTTGAAGCTTTCTTT. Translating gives CASSYSPGQLEAFF.

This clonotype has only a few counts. In DNA form, the CDR3 reads TGTGCCAGCAGTTTAAATGGCAGGGAAGGAATCTACGAGCAGTACTTC. Translating gives CASSLNGREGIYEQYF. The chain uses TRBV27 and TRBJ2-7, with a possible D match to TRBD1 (5 bases). CDR1 is MNHEY, CDR2 SMNVEV, per germline (reference sequence). The V and J ends lost 2 bases and 3 bases respectively, with 17 bases between them. This CDR3 spans 16 amino acids.

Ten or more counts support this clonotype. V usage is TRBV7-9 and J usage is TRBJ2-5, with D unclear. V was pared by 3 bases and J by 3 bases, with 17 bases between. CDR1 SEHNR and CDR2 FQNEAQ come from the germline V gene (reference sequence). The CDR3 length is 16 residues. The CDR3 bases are TGTGCCAGCAGCTTTAGAGATCCCAGCCCAGAAGAGACCCAGTACTTC. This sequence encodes CASSFRDPSPEETQYF. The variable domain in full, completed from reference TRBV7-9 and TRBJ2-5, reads DTGVSQNPRHKITKRGQNVTFRCDPISEHNRLYWYRQTLGQGPEFLTYFQNEAQLEKSRLLSDRFSAERPKGSFSTLEIQRTEQGDSAMYLCASSFRDPSPEETQYFGPGTRLLVL.

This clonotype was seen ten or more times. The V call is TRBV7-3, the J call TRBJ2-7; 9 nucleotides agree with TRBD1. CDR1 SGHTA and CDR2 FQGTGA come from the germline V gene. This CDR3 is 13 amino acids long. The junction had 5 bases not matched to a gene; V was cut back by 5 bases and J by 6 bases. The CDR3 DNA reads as TGTGCCAGCAGCCGGGGACAGGGCCGCGAGCAGTACTTC. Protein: CASSRGQGREQYF.

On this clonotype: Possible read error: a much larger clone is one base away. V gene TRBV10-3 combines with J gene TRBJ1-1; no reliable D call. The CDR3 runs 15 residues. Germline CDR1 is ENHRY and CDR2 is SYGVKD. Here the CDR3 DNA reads TGTGCCATCAGGCAGGCAGATGGTGTGAACGCTGAAGCTTTCTTT. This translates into CAIRQADGVNAEAFF.

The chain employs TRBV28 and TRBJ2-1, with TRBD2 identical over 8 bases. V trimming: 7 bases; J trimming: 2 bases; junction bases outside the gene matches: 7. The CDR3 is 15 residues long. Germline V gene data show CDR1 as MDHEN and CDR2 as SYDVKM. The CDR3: CASNSRGGAYNEQFF. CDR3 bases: TGTGCCAGCAACTCCCGGGGGGGAGCCTACAATGAGCAGTTCTTC.

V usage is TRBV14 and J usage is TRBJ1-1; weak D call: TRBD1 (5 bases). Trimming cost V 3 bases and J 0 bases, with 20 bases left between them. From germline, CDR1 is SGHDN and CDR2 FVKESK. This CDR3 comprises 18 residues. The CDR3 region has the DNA TGTGCCAGCAGCCACCCCATAGCTGACAGCCTCCTGAACACTGAAGCTTTCTTT. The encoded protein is CASSHPIADSLLNTEAFF.

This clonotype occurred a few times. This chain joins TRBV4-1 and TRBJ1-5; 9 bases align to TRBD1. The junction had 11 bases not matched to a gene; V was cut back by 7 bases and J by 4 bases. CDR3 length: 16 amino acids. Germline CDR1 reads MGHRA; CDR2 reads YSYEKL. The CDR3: CASTEEAGQGNQPQHF. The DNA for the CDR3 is TGCGCCAGCACCGAAGAGGCGGGACAGGGTAATCAGCCCCAGCATTTT.

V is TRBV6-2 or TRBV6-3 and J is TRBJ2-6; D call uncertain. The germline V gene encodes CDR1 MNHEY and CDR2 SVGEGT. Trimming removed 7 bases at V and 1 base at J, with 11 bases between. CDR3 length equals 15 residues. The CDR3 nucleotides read TGTGCCAGCATAGGCCGACCTTCTGGGGCCAACGTCCTGACTTTC. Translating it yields CASIGRPSGANVLTF.

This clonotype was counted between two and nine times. The CDR3 is CASSLVTGGATDTQYF. The CDR3 DNA follows: TGTGCCAGCAGCTTAGTGACAGGAGGGGCCACAGATACGCAGTATTTT. This sequence joins TRBV7-9 and TRBJ2-3; either TRBD1 or TRBD2 may supply D (6 bases each). The CDR3 contains 16 residues. Trimming cost V 1 base and J 2 bases, with 13 bases left between them. The germline V gene has CDR1 SEHNR and CDR2 FQNEAQ (reference sequence).

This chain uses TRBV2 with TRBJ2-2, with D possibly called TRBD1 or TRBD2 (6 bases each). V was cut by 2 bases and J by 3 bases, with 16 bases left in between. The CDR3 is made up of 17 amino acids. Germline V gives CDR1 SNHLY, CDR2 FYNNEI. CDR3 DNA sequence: TGTGCCAGCAGTGAATACAGGGAGGTAAAGGACACCGGGGAGCTGTTTTTT. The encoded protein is CASSEYREVKDTGELFF.

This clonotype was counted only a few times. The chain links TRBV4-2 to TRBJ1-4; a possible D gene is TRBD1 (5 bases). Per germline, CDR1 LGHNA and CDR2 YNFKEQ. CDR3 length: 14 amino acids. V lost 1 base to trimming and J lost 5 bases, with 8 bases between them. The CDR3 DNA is TGTGCCAGCAGCCAAGGACAGCCGAATGAAAAACTGTTTTTT. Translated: CASSQGQPNEKLFF.

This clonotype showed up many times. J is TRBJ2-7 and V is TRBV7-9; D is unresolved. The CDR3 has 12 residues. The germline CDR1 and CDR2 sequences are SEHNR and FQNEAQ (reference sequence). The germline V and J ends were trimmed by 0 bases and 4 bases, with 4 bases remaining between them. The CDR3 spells CASSLARYEQYF. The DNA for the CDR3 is TGTGCCAGCAGCTTAGCGAGGTACGAGCAGTACTTC.

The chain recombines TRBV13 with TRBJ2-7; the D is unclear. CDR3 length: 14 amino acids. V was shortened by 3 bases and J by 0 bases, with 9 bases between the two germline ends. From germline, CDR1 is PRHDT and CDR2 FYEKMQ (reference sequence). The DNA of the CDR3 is TGTGCCAGCAGCTTGGCGACCACCTCCTACGAGCAGTACTTC. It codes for CASSLATTSYEQYF.

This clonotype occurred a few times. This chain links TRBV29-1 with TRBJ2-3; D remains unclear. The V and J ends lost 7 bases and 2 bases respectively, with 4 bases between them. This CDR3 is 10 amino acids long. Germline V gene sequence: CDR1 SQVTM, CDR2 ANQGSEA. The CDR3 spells CSGSTDTQYF. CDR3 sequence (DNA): TGCAGCGGATCCACAGATACGCAGTATTTT.

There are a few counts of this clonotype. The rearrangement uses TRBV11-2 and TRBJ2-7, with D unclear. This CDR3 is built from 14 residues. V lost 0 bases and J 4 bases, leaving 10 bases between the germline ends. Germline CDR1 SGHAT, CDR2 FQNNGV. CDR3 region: CASSLDDHKYEQYF. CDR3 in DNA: TGTGCCAGCAGCTTAGATGACCACAAATACGAGCAGTACTTC.

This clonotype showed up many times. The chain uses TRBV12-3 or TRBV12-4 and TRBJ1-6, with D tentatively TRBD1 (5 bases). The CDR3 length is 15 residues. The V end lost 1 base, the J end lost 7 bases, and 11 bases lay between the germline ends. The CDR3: CASSLEGGGNSPLHF. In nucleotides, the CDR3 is TGTGCCAGCAGTTTAGAGGGCGGGGGGAATTCACCCCTCCACTTT.

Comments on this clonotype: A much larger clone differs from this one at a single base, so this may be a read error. The CDR3 sequence: CASSWDRDSLRKLIF. Here the CDR3 DNA reads TGTGCCAGCAGTTGGGACAGAGACTCTCTACGGAAACTGATTTTT. The chain employs TRBV6-5 and TRBJ1-4; 7 bases match TRBD1. This CDR3 comprises 15 residues. CDR1 and CDR2 from the germline V gene are MNHEY and SVGAGI.

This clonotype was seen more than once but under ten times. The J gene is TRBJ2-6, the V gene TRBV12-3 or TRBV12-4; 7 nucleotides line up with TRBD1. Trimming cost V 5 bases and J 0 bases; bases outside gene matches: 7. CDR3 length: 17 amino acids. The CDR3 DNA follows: TGTGCCAGCAGTCCTACAGGGGCCATCTCTGGGGCCAACGTCCTGACTTTC. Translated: CASSPTGAISGANVLTF.

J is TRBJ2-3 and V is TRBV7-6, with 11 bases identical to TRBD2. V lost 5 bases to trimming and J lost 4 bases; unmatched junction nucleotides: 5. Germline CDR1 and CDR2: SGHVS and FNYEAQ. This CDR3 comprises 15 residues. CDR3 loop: CASSRLAGGADTQYF. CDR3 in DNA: TGTGCCAGCAGCCGTCTAGCGGGGGGAGCAGATACGCAGTATTTT.

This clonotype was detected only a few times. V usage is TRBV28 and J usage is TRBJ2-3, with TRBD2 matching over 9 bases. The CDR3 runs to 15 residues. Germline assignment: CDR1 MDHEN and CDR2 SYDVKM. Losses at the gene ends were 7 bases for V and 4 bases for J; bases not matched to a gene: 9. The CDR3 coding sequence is TGTGCCAGCAATGGGCCTAGCGGGGCGTCAGATACGCAGTATTTT. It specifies CASNGPSGASDTQYF.

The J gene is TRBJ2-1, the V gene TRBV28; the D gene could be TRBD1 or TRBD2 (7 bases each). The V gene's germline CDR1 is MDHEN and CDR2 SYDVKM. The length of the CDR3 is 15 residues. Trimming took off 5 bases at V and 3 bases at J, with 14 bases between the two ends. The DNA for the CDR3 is TGTGCCAGCAGTCCAGGGGGGGGGGTCTACAATGAGCAGTTCTTC. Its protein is CASSPGGGVYNEQFF.

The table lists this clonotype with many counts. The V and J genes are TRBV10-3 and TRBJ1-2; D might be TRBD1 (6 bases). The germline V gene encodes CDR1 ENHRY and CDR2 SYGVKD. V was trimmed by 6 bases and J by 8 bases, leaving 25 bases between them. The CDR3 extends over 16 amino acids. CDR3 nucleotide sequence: TGTGCCATCAGCGCAGCCGGGGTCGGGGGCCTGATCGGCTACACCTTC. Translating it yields CAISAAGVGGLIGYTF.

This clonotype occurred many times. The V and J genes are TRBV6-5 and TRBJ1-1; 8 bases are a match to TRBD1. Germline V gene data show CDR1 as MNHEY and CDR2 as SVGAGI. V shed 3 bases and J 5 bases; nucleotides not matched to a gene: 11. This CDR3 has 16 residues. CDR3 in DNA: TGTGCCAGCAGTTATCGTAGGACAGGGCGGAAGACTGAAGCTTTCTTT. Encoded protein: CASSYRRTGRKTEAFF.

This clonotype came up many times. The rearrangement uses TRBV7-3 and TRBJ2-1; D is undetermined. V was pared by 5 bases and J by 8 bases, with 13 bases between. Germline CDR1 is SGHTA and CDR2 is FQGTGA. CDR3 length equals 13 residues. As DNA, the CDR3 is TGTGCCAGCAGCCCCGATACTCCCCATGAGCAGTTCTTC. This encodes CASSPDTPHEQFF.

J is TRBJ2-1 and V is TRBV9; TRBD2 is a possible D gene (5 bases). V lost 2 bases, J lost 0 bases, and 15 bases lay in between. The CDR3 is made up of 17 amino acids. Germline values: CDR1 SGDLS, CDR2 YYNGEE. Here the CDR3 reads CASSVPRVGSSYNEQFF. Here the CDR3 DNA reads TGTGCCAGCAGCGTTCCGAGGGTCGGCAGCTCCTACAATGAGCAGTTCTTC.

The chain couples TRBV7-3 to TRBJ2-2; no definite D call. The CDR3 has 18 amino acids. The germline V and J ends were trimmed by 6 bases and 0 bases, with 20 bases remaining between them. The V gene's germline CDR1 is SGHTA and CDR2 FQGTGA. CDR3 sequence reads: CASRILGRRGSNTGELFF. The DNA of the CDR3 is TGTGCCAGCAGGATTCTCGGGCGGCGAGGCTCGAACACCGGGGAGCTGTTTTTT.